The entry below describes one TCR beta chain. In the authors' workflow: Reference gene primer amplification in the assay estimated nucleated cell counts. The repertoire was sequenced with immunoSEQ multiplex PCR; TCRdb's copy has only in-frame clones and lacks some. For V, J and clone size, that table is used; D and trimming come from the DNA. The data show under 250,000 clones, with just under 85% seen just once and around 6.8% held by the top ten. Germline V gene lookup returns CDR1 ENHRY and CDR2 SYGVKD. This CDR3 contains 15 residues. The junction had 7 bases not matched to a gene; V was cut back by 3 bases and J by 4 bases. This sample is part of a study of blood T cell repertoires in COVID-19. As for the study in general: From T cells, B-cell-depleted T cells, or PBMCs came the material, which was cDNA or gDNA.

This chain connects TRBV10-3 to TRBJ1-2, with TRBD1 matching 8 bases. The material sequenced was peripheral blood. This sequence was found in a woman aged 55-69 years with active or convalescent COVID-19. The DNA of the CDR3 is TGTGCCATCAGTGAAACAGGGGGTAGGAGCTATGGCTACACCTTC. It is translated as CAISETGGRSYGYTF.